These 26 T cell receptor beta chains were all obtained from the same sample, sequenced in a study of blood T cell repertoires in COVID-19. The assay was immunoSEQ multiplex PCR, and TCRdb's table has in-frame clones only and misses some. The sample carries roughly 300,000 clones, 92% recorded once. Sequenced sample: PBMCs or T cells enriched from blood (not recorded which). The source of these receptors is a woman aged 25 to 45 who had recovered from COVID-19.

This chain connects TRBV7-9 to TRBJ2-7; 10 bases fit TRBD2. Germline-derived CDR1 and CDR2 are SEHNR and FQNEAQ (reference sequence). Germline trimming cut 5 bases from V and 9 bases from J; bases unmatched to any gene: 13. CDR3 size: 15 residues. This CDR3 is CASSAGLADTSGQYF. In DNA form, the CDR3 reads TGTGCCAGCAGCGCCGGACTAGCGGATACTTCCGGGCAGTACTTC.

The chain recombines TRBV5-1 with TRBJ2-3, with 8 bases lining up with TRBD2. V shed 2 bases and J 1 base; nucleotides not matched to a gene: 0. Germline lookup yields CDR1 SGHRS and CDR2 YFSETQ. This CDR3 contains 14 residues. DNA of the CDR3: TGCGCCAGCAGCTTTAGCGGGGGCACAGATACGCAGTATTTT. The encoded protein is CASSFSGGTDTQYF.

The chain employs TRBV4-3 and TRBJ1-2; 8 positions agree with TRBD1. Germline V gives CDR1 LGHNA, CDR2 YSLEER. With V trimmed by 3 bases and J by 6 bases, 3 bases remained unmatched. The CDR3 is made up of 13 amino acids. The DNA for the CDR3 is TGCGCCAGCAGCCACGCAGGGGGCGATGGCTACACCTTC. Translation gives CASSHAGGDGYTF.

In this sample, this clone turned up once. The chain uses TRBV7-2 and TRBJ1-2; 10 bases line up with TRBD1. The length of the CDR3 is 15 residues. V dropped 8 bases and J dropped 3; count of bases not matched to a gene: 9. Germline V gene sequence: CDR1 SGHTA, CDR2 FQGNSA. The CDR3 coding sequence is TGTGCCAGCCGTTCACGGGACAGGGGATACTATGGCTACACCTTC. Its translation is CASRSRDRGYYGYTF.

This chain joins TRBV7-2 and TRBJ2-5; 9 bases are shared with TRBD2. J gave up 5 bases and V 3 bases, and 10 bases lay outside the gene matches. The CDR3 is 16 residues long. Germline V CDR1 and CDR2: SGHTA, FQGNSA. CDR3 sequence: CASSLASGKGGETQYF. The CDR3, as DNA: TGTGCCAGCAGCTTGGCTAGCGGGAAAGGGGGGGAGACCCAGTACTTC.

V and J are TRBV28 and TRBJ2-7; possibly TRBD2 for D (5 bases). V was clipped by 6 bases and J by 2 bases, with 14 bases between them. The CDR3 is 14 amino acids. Per the germline V gene, CDR1 is MDHEN and CDR2 is SYDVKM. For the CDR3, the DNA is TGTGCCAGCAGCACGGGGTTGTGGGCCTACGAGCAGTACTTC. Translated: CASSTGLWAYEQYF.

The V call is TRBV7-2, the J call TRBJ1-2; a weak D match, TRBD1 (6 bases). Per germline, CDR1 SGHTA and CDR2 FQGNSA. Trimming left V 5 bases short and J 4 bases short, with 14 bases between. This CDR3 has 14 residues. The CDR3 sequence: CASSRGGQAYGYTF. CDR3 nucleotides: TGTGCCAGCAGCCGGGGGGGGCAAGCCTATGGCTACACCTTC.

V is TRBV7-2 and J is TRBJ1-2; no definite D call. The CDR3 spans 15 residues. V was clipped by 0 bases and J by 2 bases, with 10 bases between them. Germline values: CDR1 SGHTA, CDR2 FQGNSA. CDR3 loop: CASSLAIPGNYGYTF. The CDR3 nucleotides are TGTGCCAGCAGCTTAGCAATACCGGGAAACTATGGCTACACCTTC.

The rearrangement uses TRBV18 and TRBJ1-1, with TRBD1 identical over 10 bases. Germline V lookup: CDR1 KGHSH, CDR2 LQKENI. This CDR3 is 17 amino acids long. The V segment lost 0 bases and the J segment 4 bases; nucleotides outside the gene matches: 8. The CDR3 nucleotides are TGTGCCAGCTCACCACCGAGACAGGGGGCATTAGGCACTGAAGCTTTCTTT. Translation gives CASSPPRQGALGTEAFF.

CDR3: CASSYSASPSGNTIYF. Written as DNA, the CDR3 is TGTGCCAGCAGTTACTCGGCTAGCCCCTCTGGAAACACCATATATTTT. The V and J genes are TRBV6-5 and TRBJ1-3; D remains unclear. Deletions cut 0 bases from V and 0 bases from J, with 9 bases between. The CDR3 length is 16 residues. CDR1 and CDR2 (germline): MNHEY, SVGAGI.

CDR3 sequence: CASSYSLAGGETQYF. The CDR3 DNA reads TGTGCCAGCAGTTACTCCCTAGCGGGGGGGGAGACCCAGTACTTC. V is TRBV6-5 and J is TRBJ2-5; TRBD2 matches 12 bases. Germline CDR1 and CDR2: MNHEY and SVGAGI. V gave up 0 bases and J gave up 5 bases; unmatched junction bases: 1. This CDR3 comprises 15 residues.

This rearrangement joins TRBV6-5 to TRBJ1-1, with TRBD1 as a possible D gene (6 bases). The CDR3 length is 11 residues. V lost 8 bases and J lost 9, with 13 bases in between. From germline, CDR1 is MNHEY and CDR2 SVGAGI. For the CDR3, the DNA is TGTGCCAGCGGACGGGGGGCGCAAGCTTTCTTT. This codes for CASGRGAQAFF.

The chain links TRBV3-1 (or the pseudogene TRBV3-2) to TRBJ2-7; no clear D. CDR3 length equals 14 residues. The germline CDR1 and CDR2 sequences are LGHDT and YNNKEL (reference sequence). Trimming removed 2 bases from V and 2 bases from J, with 10 bases in between. In DNA, the CDR3 is TGTGCCAGCAGCCAATCTCACGGTGCCTACGAGCAGTACTTC. Its translation is CASSQSHGAYEQYF.

The rearrangement links TRBV27 to TRBJ1-1; D is unclear. There are 16 residues in the CDR3. Looked up from germline, CDR1 is MNHEY and CDR2 is SMNVEV (reference sequence). The ends were cut back, 5 bases at V and 6 bases at J, with 22 bases in the middle. The CDR3 here is CASSTRGGELLSEAFF. The CDR3 DNA is TGTGCCAGCAGTACACGGGGAGGAGAACTACTATCTGAAGCTTTCTTT.

The V and J genes are TRBV18 and TRBJ1-2, with TRBD1 identical over 12 bases. Trimming took 3 bases from V and 2 from J; bases not matched to a gene: 10. CDR3 size: 18 residues. Germline V gene lookup returns CDR1 KGHSH and CDR2 LQKENI. The chain's CDR3 is CASSPRPPGTGGNYGYTF. CDR3 coding DNA: TGTGCCAGCTCACCTCGGCCCCCCGGGACAGGGGGCAACTATGGCTACACCTTC.

The V call is TRBV7-2, the J call TRBJ1-2; the D gene is possibly TRBD1 (5 bases). CDR3 length equals 15 residues. Germline CDR1 and CDR2: SGHTA and FQGNSA. Trimming left V 1 base short and J 4 bases short, with 13 bases between. The DNA of the CDR3 is TGTGCCAGCAGCTTAGGCCCAGGGTATAGCTATGGCTACACCTTC. Protein sequence: CASSLGPGYSYGYTF.

The rearrangement joins TRBV10-1 to TRBJ2-3; TRBD2 agrees at 7 bases. The CDR3 is made up of 13 amino acids. V lost 4 bases to trimming and J lost 5 bases; unmatched junction nucleotides: 3. CDR1 is WNHNN, CDR2 SYGVQD, per germline (reference sequence). The CDR3 spells CASSGGEGDTQYF. As DNA, the CDR3 is TGCGCCAGCAGTGGGGGGGAGGGAGATACGCAGTATTTT.

The chain joins TRBV27 to TRBJ1-2; tentative D call: TRBD1 (6 bases). V was shortened by 5 bases and J by 7 bases, with 14 bases between the two germline ends. The CDR3 covers 13 residues. Looked up from germline, CDR1 is MNHEY and CDR2 is SMNVEV (reference sequence). The CDR3 region has the DNA TGTGCCAGCAGTATTGTGGGGGCGACTGGCTACACCTTC. This encodes CASSIVGATGYTF.

Only one count was recorded for this clone. This chain connects TRBV7-2 to TRBJ1-2; 11 bases line up with TRBD1. Germline V lookup: CDR1 SGHTA, CDR2 FQGNSA. Unmatched junction bases numbered 7, after V lost 4 bases and J lost 6 bases. The length of the CDR3 is 15 residues. For the CDR3, the DNA is TGTGCCAGCAGCTCAGAGGGGACAGGGGGTAATGGCTACACCTTC. Its translation: CASSSEGTGGNGYTF.

This chain connects TRBV3-1 (or the pseudogene TRBV3-2) to TRBJ2-5; weak D call: TRBD2 (7 bases). V gave up 2 bases and J gave up 5 bases, with 18 bases separating them. The CDR3 covers 16 residues. Germline CDR1 is LGHDT and CDR2 is YNNKEL (reference sequence). Here the CDR3 DNA reads TGTGCCAGCAGCCAATATCCGGGGGGCCAGGAGGAGACCCAGTACTTC. This translates into CASSQYPGGQEETQYF.

This clone is a singleton in its sample. This sequence joins TRBV28 and TRBJ2-7; D might be TRBD1 (5 bases). The germline V gene has CDR1 MDHEN and CDR2 SYDVKM. Trimming pared 2 bases from V and 9 bases from J, leaving 11 bases between. The CDR3 spans 12 residues. The CDR3 sequence: CASSLRRDAQYF. The CDR3 nucleotides are TGTGCCAGCAGTTTACGCAGGGATGCGCAGTACTTC.

The chain has TRBV11-3 and TRBJ2-1; 9 bases are a match to TRBD2. This CDR3 spans 14 amino acids. Per germline, CDR1 SGHNT and CDR2 YENEEA. V shed 6 bases and J 5 bases; nucleotides not matched to a gene: 5. The CDR3 nucleotides are TGTGCCAGCAGTAGAGCGGGAGGAGACAATGAGCAGTTCTTC. It translates to CASSRAGGDNEQFF.

The CDR3 nucleotides read TGTGCCAGCGCGCCCGGAGGGGATAGCTATGGCTACACCTTC. This codes for CASAPGGDSYGYTF. The rearrangement uses TRBV28 and TRBJ1-2, with a weak D call TRBD1 (5 bases). Germline CDR1 MDHEN, CDR2 SYDVKM. The V end was cut by 8 bases, the J end by 4 bases, with 17 bases between. The CDR3 consists of 14 residues.

The V call is TRBV11-2, the J call TRBJ1-2, with D possibly matching TRBD1 (6 bases). CDR3 length: 13 amino acids. Trimming took off 5 bases at V and 6 bases at J, with 13 bases between the two ends. CDR1 and CDR2 (germline): SGHAT, FQNNGV. CDR3: CASSQGQKDGYTF. The DNA for the CDR3 is TGTGCCAGCAGCCAAGGACAGAAAGATGGCTACACCTTC.

The gene calls are TRBV5-1 and TRBJ2-1; possibly TRBD1 for D (6 bases). V lost 0 bases, J lost 5 bases, and 9 bases lay in between. Germline assignment: CDR1 SGHRS and CDR2 YFSETQ. The CDR3 is 14 residues long. The CDR3 DNA reads TGCGCCAGCAGCTTGGGACAGGAGAACAATGAGCAGTTCTTC. Translated, it gives CASSLGQENNEQFF.

The rearrangement joins TRBV7-3 to TRBJ2-2, with D uncertain. The V gene's germline CDR1 is SGHTA and CDR2 FQGTGA. Trimming cost V 2 bases and J 5 bases, with 9 bases left between them. This CDR3 comprises 14 residues. The CDR3 nucleotides read TGTGCCAGCAGCTTAGGCTTCGGGACCGGGGAGCTGTTTTTT. It is translated as CASSLGFGTGELFF.